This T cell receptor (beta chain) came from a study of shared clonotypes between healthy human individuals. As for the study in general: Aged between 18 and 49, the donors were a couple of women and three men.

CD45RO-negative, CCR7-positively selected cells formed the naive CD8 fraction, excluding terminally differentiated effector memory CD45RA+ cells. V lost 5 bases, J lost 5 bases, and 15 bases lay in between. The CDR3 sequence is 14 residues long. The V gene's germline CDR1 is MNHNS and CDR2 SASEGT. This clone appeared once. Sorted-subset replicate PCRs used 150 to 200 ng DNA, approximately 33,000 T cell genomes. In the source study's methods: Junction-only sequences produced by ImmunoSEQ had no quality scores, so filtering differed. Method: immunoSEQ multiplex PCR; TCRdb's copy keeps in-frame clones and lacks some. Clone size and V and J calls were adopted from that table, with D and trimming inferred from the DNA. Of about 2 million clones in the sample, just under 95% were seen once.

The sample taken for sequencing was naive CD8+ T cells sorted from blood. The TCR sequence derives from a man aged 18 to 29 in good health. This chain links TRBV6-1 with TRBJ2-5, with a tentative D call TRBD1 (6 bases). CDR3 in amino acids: CASSRHQGLETQYF. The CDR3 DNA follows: TGTGCCAGCAGTCGTCATCAGGGGCTGGAGACCCAGTACTTC.